This T cell receptor (beta chain) comes out of a study of identifying expanded T cells in peripheral blood. The germline gives CDR1 LGHNT, CDR2 FRNRAP. The CDR3 consists of 15 residues. Trimming shortened V by 1 base and J by 0 bases, and 10 bases separated the two germline ends. General study points: Clone count variance between approximately 2-week samples rose with total template count.

Produced via immunoSEQ multiplex PCR; TCRdb's table is partial and in-frame only. The sample includes around 70,000 clones, 75% to 90% of them seen just once. As for this clone: Its antigen is unidentified.

The sample consisted of blood. The TCR was taken from a person between 18 and 70 years old in good health. This chain connects TRBV12-5 to TRBJ2-7, with D possibly being TRBD1 (5 bases). The CDR3 region is CASGLGGRSSYEQYF. The CDR3 DNA sequence: TGTGCTAGTGGTTTGGGGGGCAGGAGCTCCTACGAGCAGTACTTC.